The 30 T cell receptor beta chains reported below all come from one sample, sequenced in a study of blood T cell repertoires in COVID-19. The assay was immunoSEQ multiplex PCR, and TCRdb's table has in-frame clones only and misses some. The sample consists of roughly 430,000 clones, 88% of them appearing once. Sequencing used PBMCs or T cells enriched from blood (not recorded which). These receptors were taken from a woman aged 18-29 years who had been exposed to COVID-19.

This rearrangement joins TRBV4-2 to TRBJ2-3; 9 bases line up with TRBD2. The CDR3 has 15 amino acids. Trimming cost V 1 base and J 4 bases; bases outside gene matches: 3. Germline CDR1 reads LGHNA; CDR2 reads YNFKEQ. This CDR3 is CASSQGGGASDTQYF. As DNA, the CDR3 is TGTGCCAGCAGCCAAGGCGGGGGGGCTTCAGATACGCAGTATTTT.

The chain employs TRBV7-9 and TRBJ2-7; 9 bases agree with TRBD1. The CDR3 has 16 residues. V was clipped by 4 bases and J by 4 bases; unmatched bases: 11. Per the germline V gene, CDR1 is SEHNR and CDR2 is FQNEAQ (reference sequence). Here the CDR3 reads CASSSPLGQGPYEQYF. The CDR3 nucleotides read TGTGCCAGCAGCTCACCCCTGGGACAGGGTCCATACGAGCAGTACTTC.

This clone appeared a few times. The CDR3 sequence: CASSQDFREGGYTF. The CDR3, as DNA: TGCGCCAGCAGCCAAGATTTCCGGGAAGGAGGCTACACCTTC. The chain has TRBV4-1 and TRBJ1-2, with D uncertain. The germline gives CDR1 MGHRA, CDR2 YSYEKL. Trimming took 0 bases from V and 8 from J, leaving 13 bases between them. This CDR3 is 14 amino acids long.

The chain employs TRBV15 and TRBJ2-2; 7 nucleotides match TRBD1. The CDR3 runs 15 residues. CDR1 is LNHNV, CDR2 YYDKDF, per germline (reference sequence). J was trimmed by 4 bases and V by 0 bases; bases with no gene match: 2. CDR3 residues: CATSRDPGGTGELFF. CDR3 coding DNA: TGTGCCACCAGCAGAGATCCAGGGGGCACCGGGGAGCTGTTTTTT.

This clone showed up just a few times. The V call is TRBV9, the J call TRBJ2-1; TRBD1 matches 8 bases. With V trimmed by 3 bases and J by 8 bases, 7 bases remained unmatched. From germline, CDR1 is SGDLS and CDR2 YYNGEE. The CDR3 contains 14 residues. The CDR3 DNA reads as TGTGCCAGCAGCGCCGCAGGGGGCGGCGATGAGCAGTTCTTC. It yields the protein CASSAAGGGDEQFF.

CDR3 nucleotide sequence: TGTGCCAGCAGTTCCTCCTCAGCGGGGGATTCCGATACGCAGTATTTT. Translating gives CASSSSSAGDSDTQYF. The chain has TRBV28 and TRBJ2-3; 8 bases are a match to TRBD2. CDR3 length: 16 residues. Trimming at V came to 4 bases and at J to 6 bases, leaving 12 bases not matched to a gene. CDR1 MDHEN and CDR2 SYDVKM come from the germline V gene.

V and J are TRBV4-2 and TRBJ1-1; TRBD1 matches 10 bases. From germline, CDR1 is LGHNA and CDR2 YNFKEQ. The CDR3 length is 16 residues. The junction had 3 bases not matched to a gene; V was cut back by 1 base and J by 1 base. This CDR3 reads CASSQGTGGQNTEAFF. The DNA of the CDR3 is TGTGCCAGCAGCCAAGGGACAGGGGGACAGAACACTGAAGCTTTCTTT.

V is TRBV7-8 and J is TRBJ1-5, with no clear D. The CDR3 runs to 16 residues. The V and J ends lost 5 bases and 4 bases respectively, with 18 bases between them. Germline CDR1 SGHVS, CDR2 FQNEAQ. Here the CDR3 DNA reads TGTGCCAGCAGCCCCCGCGTTAGCGCAGATAATCAGCCCCAGCATTTT. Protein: CASSPRVSADNQPQHF.

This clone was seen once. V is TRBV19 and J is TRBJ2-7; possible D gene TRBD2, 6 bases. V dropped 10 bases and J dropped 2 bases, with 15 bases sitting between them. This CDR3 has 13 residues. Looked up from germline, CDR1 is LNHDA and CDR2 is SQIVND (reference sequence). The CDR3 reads CATKAGPPYEQYF. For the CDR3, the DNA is TGTGCCACAAAAGCGGGCCCACCCTACGAGCAGTACTTC.

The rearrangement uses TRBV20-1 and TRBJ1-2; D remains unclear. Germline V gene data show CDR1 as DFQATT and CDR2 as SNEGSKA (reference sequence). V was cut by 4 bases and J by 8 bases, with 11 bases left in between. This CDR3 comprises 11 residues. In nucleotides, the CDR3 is TGCAGTGCTACCCCCAACGGGGGCTACACCTTC. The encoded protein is CSATPNGGYTF.

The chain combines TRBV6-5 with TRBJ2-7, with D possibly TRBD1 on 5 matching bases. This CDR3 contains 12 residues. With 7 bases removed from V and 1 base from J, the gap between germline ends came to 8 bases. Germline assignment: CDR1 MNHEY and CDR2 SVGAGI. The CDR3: CASTDRSYEQYF. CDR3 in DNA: TGTGCCAGCACCGACAGATCCTACGAGCAGTACTTC.

The CDR3: CASSLGGTEVSPLHF. The CDR3 nucleotides read TGTGCCAGCAGCTTAGGAGGGACAGAGGTTTCACCCCTCCACTTT. The genes are TRBV7-9 and TRBJ1-6; 7 nucleotides align to TRBD1. CDR3 size: 15 residues. V lost 1 base to trimming and J lost 9 bases; unmatched junction nucleotides: 6. Germline V gene lookup returns CDR1 SEHNR and CDR2 FQNEAQ (reference sequence).

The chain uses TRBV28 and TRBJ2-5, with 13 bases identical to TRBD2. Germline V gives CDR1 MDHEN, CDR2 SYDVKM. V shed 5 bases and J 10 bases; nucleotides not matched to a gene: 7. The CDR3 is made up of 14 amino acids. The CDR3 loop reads CASSPGTSGVIQYF. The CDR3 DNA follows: TGTGCCAGCAGTCCCGGGACTAGCGGGGTCATCCAGTACTTC.

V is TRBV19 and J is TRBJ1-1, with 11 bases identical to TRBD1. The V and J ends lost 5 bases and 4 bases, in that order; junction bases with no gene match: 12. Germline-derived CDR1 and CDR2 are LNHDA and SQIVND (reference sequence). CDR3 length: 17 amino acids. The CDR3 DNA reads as TGTGCCAGTAGTTCCCGGACAGGGGGCGGATGGAGCACTGAAGCTTTCTTT. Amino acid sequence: CASSSRTGGGWSTEAFF.

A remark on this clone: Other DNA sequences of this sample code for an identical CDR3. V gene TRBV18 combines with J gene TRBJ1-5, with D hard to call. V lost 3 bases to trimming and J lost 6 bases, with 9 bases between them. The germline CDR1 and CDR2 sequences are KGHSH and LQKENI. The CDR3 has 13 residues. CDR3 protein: CASSPGGGQPQHF. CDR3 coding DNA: TGTGCCAGCTCACCGGGAGGTGGTCAGCCCCAGCATTTT.

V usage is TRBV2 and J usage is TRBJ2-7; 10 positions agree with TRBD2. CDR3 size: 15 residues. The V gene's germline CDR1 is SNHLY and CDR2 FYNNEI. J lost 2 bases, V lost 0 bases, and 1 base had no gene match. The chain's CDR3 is CASSEALAGAYEQYF. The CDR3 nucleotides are TGTGCCAGCAGTGAAGCTCTAGCGGGGGCCTACGAGCAGTACTTC. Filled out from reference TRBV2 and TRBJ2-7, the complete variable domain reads EPEVTQTPSHQVTQMGQEVILRCVPISNHLYFYWYRQILGQKVEFLVSFYNNEISEKSEIFDDQFSVERPDGSNFTLKIRSTKLEDSAMYFCASSEALAGAYEQYFGPGTRLTVT.

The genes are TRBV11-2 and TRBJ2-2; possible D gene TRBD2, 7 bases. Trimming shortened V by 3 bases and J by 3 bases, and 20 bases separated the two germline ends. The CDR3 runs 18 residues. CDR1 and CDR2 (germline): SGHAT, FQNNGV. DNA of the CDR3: TGTGCCAGCAGCTTCCCCCCTAGGAGGGGGGGCTACACCGGGGAGCTGTTTTTT. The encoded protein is CASSFPPRRGGYTGELFF.

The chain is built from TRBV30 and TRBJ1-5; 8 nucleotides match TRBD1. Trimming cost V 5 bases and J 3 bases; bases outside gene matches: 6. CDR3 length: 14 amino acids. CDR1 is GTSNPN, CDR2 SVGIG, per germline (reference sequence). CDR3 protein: CAWSTGQVNQPQHF. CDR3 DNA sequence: TGTGCCTGGTCAACGGGACAGGTCAATCAGCCCCAGCATTTT. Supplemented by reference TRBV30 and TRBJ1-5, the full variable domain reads SQTIHQWPATLVQPVGSPLSLECTVEGTSNPNLYWYRQAAGRGLQLLFYSVGIGQISSEVPQNLSASRPQDRQFILSSKKLLLSDSGFYLCAWSTGQVNQPQHFGDGTRLSIL.

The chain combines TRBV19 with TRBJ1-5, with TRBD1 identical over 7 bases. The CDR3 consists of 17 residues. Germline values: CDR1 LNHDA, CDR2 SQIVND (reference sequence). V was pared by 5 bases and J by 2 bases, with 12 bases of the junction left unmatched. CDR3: CASSSPMRGGGNQPQHF. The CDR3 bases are TGTGCCAGTAGTTCCCCCATGAGAGGGGGCGGCAATCAGCCCCAGCATTTT.

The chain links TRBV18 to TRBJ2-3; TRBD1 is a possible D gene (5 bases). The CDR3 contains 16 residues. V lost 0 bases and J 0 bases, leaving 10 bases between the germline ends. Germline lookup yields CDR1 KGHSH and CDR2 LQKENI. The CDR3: CASSPPNDRSTDTQYF. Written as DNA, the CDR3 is TGTGCCAGCTCACCACCGAATGACAGAAGCACAGATACGCAGTATTTT. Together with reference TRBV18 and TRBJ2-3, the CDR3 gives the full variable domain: NAGVMQNPRHLVRRRGQEARLRCSPMKGHSHVYWYRQLPEEGLKFMVYLQKENIIDESGMPKERFSAEFPKEGPSILRIQQVVRGDSAAYFCASSPPNDRSTDTQYFGPGTRLTVL.

The CDR3 loop reads CSVKDLDYGNTIYF. CDR3 in DNA: TGCAGCGTTAAGGACCTGGACTATGGAAACACCATATATTTT. V and J are TRBV29-1 and TRBJ1-3, with D uncertain. V lost 5 bases to trimming and J lost 3 bases, with 14 bases between them. Germline assignment: CDR1 SQVTM and CDR2 ANQGSEA. The CDR3 contains 14 residues.

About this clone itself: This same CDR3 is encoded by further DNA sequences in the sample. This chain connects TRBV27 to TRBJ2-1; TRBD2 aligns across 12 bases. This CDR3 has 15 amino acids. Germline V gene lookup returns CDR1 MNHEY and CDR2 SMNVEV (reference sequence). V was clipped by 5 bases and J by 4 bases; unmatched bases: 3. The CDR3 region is CASSSGTSGYNEQFF. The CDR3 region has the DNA TGTGCCAGCAGTAGCGGGACTAGCGGGTACAATGAGCAGTTCTTC.

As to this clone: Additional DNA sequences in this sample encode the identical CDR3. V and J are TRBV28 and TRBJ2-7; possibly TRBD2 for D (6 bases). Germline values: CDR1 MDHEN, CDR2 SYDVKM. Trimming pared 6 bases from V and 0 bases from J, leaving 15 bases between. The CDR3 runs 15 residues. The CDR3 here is CASSFLLASSYEQYF. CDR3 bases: TGTGCCAGCAGCTTCCTCCTAGCGAGCTCCTACGAGCAGTACTTC. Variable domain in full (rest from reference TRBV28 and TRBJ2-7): DVKVTQSSRYLVKRTGEKVFLECVQDMDHENMFWYRQDPGLGLRLIYFSYDVKMKEKGDIPEGYSVSREKKERFSLILESASTNQTSMYLCASSFLLASSYEQYFGPGTRLTVT.

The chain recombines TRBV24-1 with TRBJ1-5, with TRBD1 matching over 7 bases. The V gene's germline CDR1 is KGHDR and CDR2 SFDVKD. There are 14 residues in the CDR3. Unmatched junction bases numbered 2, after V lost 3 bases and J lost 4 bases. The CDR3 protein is CATSDQQGNQPQHF. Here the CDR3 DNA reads TGTGCCACCAGTGATCAACAGGGGAATCAGCCCCAGCATTTT.

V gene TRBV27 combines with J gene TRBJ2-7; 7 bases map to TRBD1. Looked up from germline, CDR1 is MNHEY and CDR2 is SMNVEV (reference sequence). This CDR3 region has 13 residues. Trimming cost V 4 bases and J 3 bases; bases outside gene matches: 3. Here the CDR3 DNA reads TGTGCCAGCAGTTGGGGACAGATCTACGAGCAGTACTTC. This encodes CASSWGQIYEQYF.

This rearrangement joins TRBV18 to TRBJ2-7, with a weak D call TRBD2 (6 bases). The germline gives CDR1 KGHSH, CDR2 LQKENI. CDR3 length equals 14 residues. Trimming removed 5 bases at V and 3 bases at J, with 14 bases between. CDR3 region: CASSLGGEVYEQYF. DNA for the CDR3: TGTGCCAGCTCATTGGGGGGTGAGGTCTACGAGCAGTACTTC. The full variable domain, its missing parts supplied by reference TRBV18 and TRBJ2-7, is NAGVMQNPRHLVRRRGQEARLRCSPMKGHSHVYWYRQLPEEGLKFMVYLQKENIIDESGMPKERFSAEFPKEGPSILRIQQVVRGDSAAYFCASSLGGEVYEQYFGPGTRLTVT.

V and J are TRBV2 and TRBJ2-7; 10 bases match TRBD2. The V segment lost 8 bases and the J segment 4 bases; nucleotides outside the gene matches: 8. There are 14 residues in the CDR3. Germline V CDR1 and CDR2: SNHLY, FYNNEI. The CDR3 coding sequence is TGTGCCAGCGTAGAAGGGACTAGCGCTTACGAGCAGTACTTC. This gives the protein CASVEGTSAYEQYF.

CDR3: CASTPGQGPSYEQYF. The CDR3 region has the DNA TGTGCCAGCACACCGGGACAGGGCCCCTCCTACGAGCAGTACTTC. The chain couples TRBV7-2 to TRBJ2-7, with 9 bases that match TRBD1. Germline lookup yields CDR1 SGHTA and CDR2 FQGNSA. Unmatched junction bases numbered 7, after V lost 7 bases and J lost 0 bases. CDR3 length: 15 amino acids.

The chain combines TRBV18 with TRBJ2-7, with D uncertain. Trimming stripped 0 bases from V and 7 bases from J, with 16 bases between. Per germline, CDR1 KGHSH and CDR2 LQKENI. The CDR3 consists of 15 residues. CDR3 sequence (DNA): TGTGCCAGCTCACCACCACAGCTGGCCGAACGGGAGCAGTACTTC. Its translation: CASSPPQLAEREQYF.

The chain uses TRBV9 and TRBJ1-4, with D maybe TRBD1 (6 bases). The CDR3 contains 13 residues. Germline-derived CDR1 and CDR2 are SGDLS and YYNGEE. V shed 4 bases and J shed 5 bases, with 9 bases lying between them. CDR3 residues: CASSRGQNEKLFF. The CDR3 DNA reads TGTGCCAGCAGCAGAGGACAGAATGAAAAACTGTTTTTT.